The next 15 T cell receptor beta chains were all read from a single sample in a study of Ad26.COV2.S vaccination and SARS-CoV-2 variants. TCRdb's copy holds only in-frame clones and misses some; the assay was immunoSEQ multiplex PCR. The sample contains fewer than 100,000 clones, 82% of which appear only once. Here the sequenced sample was peripheral blood, taken after recovery from COVID-19. The receptors originated from a human donor who had recovered from COVID-19.

The rearrangement uses TRBV6-2 or TRBV6-3 and TRBJ2-1; 9 bases agree with TRBD1. From germline, CDR1 is MNHEY and CDR2 SVGEGT. This CDR3 is 12 amino acids long. After removal of 6 bases from V and 12 bases from J, the junction contained 6 bases not matched to a gene. CDR3 coding DNA: TGTGCCAGCAGCTCACAGGGGGCCCGGCAGTTCTTC. This encodes CASSSQGARQFF.

This chain links TRBV27 with TRBJ2-1; TRBD2 matches 12 bases. Germline CDR1 reads MNHEY; CDR2 reads SMNVEV (reference sequence). The CDR3 contains 15 residues. Germline trimming cut 1 base from V and 8 bases from J; bases unmatched to any gene: 3. CDR3 sequence: CASSLWTSGNHEQFF. The CDR3 DNA follows: TGTGCCAGCAGTTTATGGACTAGCGGGAACCATGAGCAGTTCTTC.

Here the CDR3 reads CASSKGGWETEAFF. The CDR3 DNA reads TGTGCCAGTAGTAAAGGCGGCTGGGAAACTGAAGCTTTCTTT. The V and J genes are TRBV19 and TRBJ1-1; D is ambiguous. This CDR3 region has 14 residues. V shed 4 bases and J shed 5 bases, with 14 bases lying between them. Per germline, CDR1 LNHDA and CDR2 SQIVND (reference sequence).

This clone has just a few counts. The chain uses TRBV28 and TRBJ1-2; no firm D call. This CDR3 region has 13 residues. From germline, CDR1 is MDHEN and CDR2 SYDVKM. Trimming left V 2 bases short and J 2 bases short, with 6 bases between. CDR3 loop: CASSLGGNYGYTF. The CDR3 DNA reads TGTGCCAGCAGTTTAGGCGGAAACTATGGCTACACCTTC.

The CDR3 DNA follows: TGTGCCAGCAGCTCGACCCCTCCAGGCGATGGCTACACCTTC. Translated: CASSSTPPGDGYTF. The chain recombines TRBV5-4 with TRBJ1-2; D is undetermined. Germline V gene data show CDR1 as SGHNT and CDR2 as YYREEE (reference sequence). This CDR3 has 14 amino acids. Trimming stripped 3 bases from V and 6 bases from J, with 15 bases between.

The gene calls are TRBV29-1 and TRBJ2-7; tentative D call: TRBD1 (5 bases). The ends were cut back, 0 bases at V and 2 bases at J, with 11 bases in the middle. This CDR3 has 14 residues. From germline, CDR1 is SQVTM and CDR2 ANQGSEA. CDR3 DNA: TGCAGCGTTGAAGAAGGGATGGGGCCCTACGAGCAGTACTTC. Protein product: CSVEEGMGPYEQYF.

The rearrangement links TRBV11-3 to TRBJ1-1; D is undetermined. The CDR3 is made up of 11 amino acids. From germline, CDR1 is SGHNT and CDR2 YENEEA. V dropped 8 bases and J dropped 6 bases, with 10 bases sitting between them. Here the CDR3 reads CASGSQAEAFF. Written as DNA, the CDR3 is TGTGCCAGCGGATCTCAGGCTGAAGCTTTCTTT.

This clone has only one observation. The CDR3 reads CASSLFGLAGGYTGELFF. The CDR3 DNA sequence: TGTGCCAGCAGTTTATTTGGACTAGCGGGAGGGTACACCGGGGAGCTGTTTTTT. The chain carries TRBV28 and TRBJ2-2; 15 bases agree with TRBD2. CDR1 is MDHEN and CDR2 is SYDVKM in the germline V gene. This CDR3 has 18 residues. After removal of 1 base from V and 3 bases from J, the junction contained 3 bases not matched to a gene.

The J gene is TRBJ2-1, the V gene TRBV27, with 13 bases that match TRBD2. With V trimmed by 4 bases and J by 4 bases, 1 base remained unmatched. The CDR3 sequence is 15 residues long. Germline CDR1 is MNHEY and CDR2 is SMNVEV (reference sequence). The CDR3 loop reads CASSSTSGRYNEQFF. The CDR3 nucleotides read TGTGCCAGCAGTTCGACTAGCGGGAGGTACAATGAGCAGTTCTTC.

The rearrangement joins TRBV7-9 to TRBJ2-7, with a tentative D call TRBD1 (6 bases). This CDR3 region has 12 residues. Germline CDR1 and CDR2: SEHNR and FQNEAQ (reference sequence). V dropped 6 bases and J dropped 3 bases, with 9 bases sitting between them. CDR3 amino acids: CASSGGRYEQYF. The CDR3 DNA is TGTGCCAGCAGTGGGGGCCGCTACGAGCAGTACTTC.

The gene calls are TRBV5-1 and TRBJ1-6; weak D call: TRBD1 (6 bases). Germline CDR1 is SGHRS and CDR2 is YFSETQ. CDR3 length equals 15 residues. Between the trimmed V and J ends, which lost 4 bases and 7 bases, there was a span of 15 bases. The CDR3 loop reads CASSAFGDNNSPLHF. Here the CDR3 DNA reads TGCGCCAGCAGCGCTTTTGGGGACAACAATTCACCCCTCCACTTT.

V and J are TRBV4-1 and TRBJ1-1, with 9 bases fitting TRBD1. Losses at the gene ends were 0 bases for V and 0 bases for J; bases not matched to a gene: 11. Germline V gene lookup returns CDR1 MGHRA and CDR2 YSYEKL. The CDR3 has 19 residues. CDR3 in amino acids: CASSQDWGQGGFLNTEAFF. CDR3 bases: TGCGCCAGCAGCCAAGACTGGGGACAGGGAGGTTTCCTGAACACTGAAGCTTTCTTT.

The V gene is TRBV24-1, the J gene TRBJ2-7; no clear D. V was cut by 5 bases and J by 2 bases, with 9 bases left in between. Germline-derived CDR1 and CDR2 are KGHDR and SFDVKD. The CDR3 is made up of 13 amino acids. The DNA for the CDR3 is TGTGCCACCAGTGGACGAAACGCCTACGAGCAGTACTTC. Its translation is CATSGRNAYEQYF.

The gene calls are TRBV4-3 and TRBJ1-1; D remains unclear. This CDR3 has 15 residues. Trimming cost V 0 bases and J 11 bases, with 19 bases left between them. Looked up from germline, CDR1 is LGHNA and CDR2 is YSLEER. The CDR3, as DNA: TGCGCCAGCAGCCAAGATCCCGGAGTCTCGAGAAGTGCTTTCTTT. Protein: CASSQDPGVSRSAFF.

The chain is built from TRBV14 and TRBJ1-2; D possibly corresponds to TRBD1 (5 bases). Trimming removed 4 bases at V and 4 bases at J, with 13 bases between. The germline gives CDR1 SGHDN, CDR2 FVKESK. The CDR3 extends over 14 amino acids. The CDR3 region is CASSPTQGGYGYTF. The CDR3 coding sequence is TGTGCCAGCAGCCCCACTCAGGGCGGCTATGGCTACACCTTC.